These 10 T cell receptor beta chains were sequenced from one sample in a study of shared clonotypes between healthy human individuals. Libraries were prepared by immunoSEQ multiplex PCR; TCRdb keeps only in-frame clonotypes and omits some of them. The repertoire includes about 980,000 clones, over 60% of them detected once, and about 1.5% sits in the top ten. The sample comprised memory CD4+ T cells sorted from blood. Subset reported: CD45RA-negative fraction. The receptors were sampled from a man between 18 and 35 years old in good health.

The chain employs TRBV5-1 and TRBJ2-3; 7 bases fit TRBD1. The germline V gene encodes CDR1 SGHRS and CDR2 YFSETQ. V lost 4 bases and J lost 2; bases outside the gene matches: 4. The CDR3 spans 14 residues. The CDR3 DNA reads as TGCGCCAGCAGCACGGGACAGCACACAGATACGCAGTATTTT. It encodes CASSTGQHTDTQYF.

The CDR3 nucleotides are TGTGCCAGCAGGGCCGGGGGCCCAGATCCACCCCTCCACTTT. Amino acids: CASRAGGPDPPLHF. The chain is built from TRBV6-6 and TRBJ1-6; maybe TRBD1 (6 bases). V lost 6 bases, J lost 11 bases, and 17 bases lay in between. The CDR3 extends over 14 amino acids. The germline CDR1 and CDR2 sequences are MNHNY and SVGAGI (reference sequence).

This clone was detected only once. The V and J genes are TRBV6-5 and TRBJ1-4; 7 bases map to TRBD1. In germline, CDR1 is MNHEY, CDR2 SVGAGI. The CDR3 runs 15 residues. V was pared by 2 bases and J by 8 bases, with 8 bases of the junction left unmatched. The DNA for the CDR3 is TGTGCCAGCAGTTACCATACAGGGGCCGACGAAAAACTGTTTTTT. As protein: CASSYHTGADEKLFF.

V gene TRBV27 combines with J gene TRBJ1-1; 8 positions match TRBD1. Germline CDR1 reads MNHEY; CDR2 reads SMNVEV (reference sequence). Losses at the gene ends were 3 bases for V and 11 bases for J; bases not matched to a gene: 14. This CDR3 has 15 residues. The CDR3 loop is CASSFKAGGNFDAFF. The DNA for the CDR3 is TGTGCCAGCAGTTTTAAGGCAGGGGGCAATTTTGACGCTTTCTTT.

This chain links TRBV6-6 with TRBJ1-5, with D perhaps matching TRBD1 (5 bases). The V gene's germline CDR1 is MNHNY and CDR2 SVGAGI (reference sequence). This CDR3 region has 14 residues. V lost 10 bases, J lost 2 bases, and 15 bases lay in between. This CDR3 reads CATAGGFGNQPQHF. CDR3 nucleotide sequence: TGTGCCACCGCGGGGGGGTTTGGCAATCAGCCCCAGCATTTT.

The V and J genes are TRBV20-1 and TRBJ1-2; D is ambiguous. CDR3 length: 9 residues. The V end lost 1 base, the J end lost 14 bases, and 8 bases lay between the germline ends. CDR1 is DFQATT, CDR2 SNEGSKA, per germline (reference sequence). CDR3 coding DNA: TGCAGTGCTAGAGGAGAGCGGACCTTC. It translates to CSARGERTF.

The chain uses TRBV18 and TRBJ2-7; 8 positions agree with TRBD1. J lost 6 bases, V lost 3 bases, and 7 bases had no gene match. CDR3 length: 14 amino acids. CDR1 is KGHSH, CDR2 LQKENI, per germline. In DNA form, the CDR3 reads TGTGCCAGCTCACCGCCGGGAACAGGGGGCGAGCAGTACTTC. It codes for CASSPPGTGGEQYF.

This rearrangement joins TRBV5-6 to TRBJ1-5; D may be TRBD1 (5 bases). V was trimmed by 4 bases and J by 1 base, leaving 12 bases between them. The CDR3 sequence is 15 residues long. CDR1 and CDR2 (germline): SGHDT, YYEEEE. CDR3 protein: CASSPGWGSNQPQHF. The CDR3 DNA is TGTGCCAGCAGCCCGGGGTGGGGGAGCAATCAGCCCCAGCATTTT.

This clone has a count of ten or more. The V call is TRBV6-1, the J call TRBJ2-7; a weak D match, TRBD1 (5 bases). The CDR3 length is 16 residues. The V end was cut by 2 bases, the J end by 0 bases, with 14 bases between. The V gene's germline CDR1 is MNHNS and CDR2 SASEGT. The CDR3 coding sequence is TGTGCCAGCAGTGAAAGGGGCAGGAGAAGCTCCTACGAGCAGTACTTC. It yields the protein CASSERGRRSSYEQYF.

The CDR3 sequence is CASSLRQGTANEQYF. The CDR3 DNA reads TGTGCCAGCAGCCTCCGACAGGGGACGGCGAACGAGCAGTACTTC. The gene calls are TRBV7-2 and TRBJ2-7; 8 positions agree with TRBD1. The CDR3 has 15 amino acids. Per germline, CDR1 SGHTA and CDR2 FQGNSA. After removal of 5 bases from V and 5 bases from J, the junction contained 11 bases not matched to a gene.